The 24 T cell receptor beta chains presented below share a single source sample, sequenced in a study of response to subunit inactivated influenza vaccine listed by TCRdb under 2018. Preparation of the library involved RT-PCR. TCRdb names Illumina HiSeq 2500 as the instrument used. TCRdb applied fastp at Q25 and MiXCR to the public reads, then kept only in-frame beta chains. Here each entry gathers all rows of one CDR3 protein and keeps the most common genes and DNA. The table for this sample lists hundreds of thousands of distinct CDR3 sequences; 12% to 15% of them were counted only once. The top ten constitute approximately 7.6% of the sample. Sample: PBMCs from blood, taken 14 to 15 days before vaccination. The origin of the receptors is a man over 45 who received an inactivated influenza vaccine. Donor details come from another sample of the same person, matched by shared clones.

The genes are TRBV5-4 and TRBJ2-3, with TRBD2 as a possible D gene (6 bases). CDR3 length equals 16 residues. Germline CDR1 SGHNT, CDR2 YYREEE (reference sequence). Trimming cost V 1 base and J 3 bases, with 15 bases left between them. For the CDR3, the DNA is TGTGCCAGCAGCTTGTTCCTCGGTGGGGGGACAGATACGCAGTATTTT. It translates to CASSLFLGGGTDTQYF.

This clonotype was counted at least ten times. This chain joins TRBV5-1 and TRBJ2-1; 10 bases fit TRBD1. Germline values: CDR1 SGHRS, CDR2 YFSETQ. This CDR3 is built from 14 residues. The junction had 3 bases not matched to a gene; V was cut back by 4 bases and J by 5 bases. CDR3 nucleotide sequence: TGCGCCAGCAGCCGGACAGGGGGGAACAATGAGCAGTTCTTC. Translation gives CASSRTGGNNEQFF.

This clonotype has a handful of counts. The rearrangement uses TRBV20-1 and TRBJ2-1, with 11 bases fitting TRBD2. CDR3 length: 14 residues. Germline V CDR1 and CDR2: DFQATT, SNEGSKA (reference sequence). With 5 bases clipped from V and 9 bases from J, the junction kept 9 bases outside the gene matches. CDR3 in amino acids: CSASTTSGVVEQFF. The CDR3 DNA sequence: TGCAGTGCTTCCACGACTAGCGGGGTGGTTGAGCAGTTCTTC.

In its sample, this clonotype was seen a few times. The chain joins TRBV4-2 to TRBJ2-1; the D gene is possibly TRBD1 (6 bases). From germline, CDR1 is LGHNA and CDR2 YNFKEQ. Trimming left V 1 base short and J 6 bases short, with 10 bases between. The CDR3 has 14 residues. The CDR3 spells CASSQALDSNEQFF. Here the CDR3 DNA reads TGTGCCAGCAGCCAAGCTTTGGACAGCAATGAGCAGTTCTTC.

This clonotype has only a few counts. The gene calls are TRBV20-1 and TRBJ1-2; unclear D gene. This CDR3 region has 17 residues. CDR1 is DFQATT, CDR2 SNEGSKA, per germline (reference sequence). V shed 2 bases and J shed 4 bases, with 23 bases lying between them. CDR3 coding DNA: TGCAGTGCTAGACGAGGAAAATCGGACGGCGCATTCTATGGCTACACCTTC. Protein product: CSARRGKSDGAFYGYTF.

Notes on this clonotype: The junction does not match germline at one end; this may be a read error. The genes are TRBV4-2 and TRBJ2-7; a weak D match, TRBD2 (5 bases). The CDR3 is made up of 15 amino acids. Germline V lookup: CDR1 LGHNA, CDR2 YNFKEQ. CDR3 sequence: CAISPGIAVSYEQYF. Written as DNA, the CDR3 is TGTGCCATCAGCCCCGGGATTGCCGTGTCCTACGAGCAGTACTTC.

This clonotype was seen more than once but under ten times. The chain recombines TRBV25-1 with TRBJ2-3, with 12 bases matching TRBD2. CDR1 and CDR2 from the germline V gene are MGHDK and SYGVNS. This CDR3 is built from 17 residues. J gave up 2 bases and V 3 bases, and 6 bases lay outside the gene matches. The CDR3 nucleotides are TGTGCCAGCAGTGAGTGGGGACTAGCGGGTATCACAGATACGCAGTATTTT. Amino acid sequence: CASSEWGLAGITDTQYF.

The CDR3 nucleotides are TGTGCCAGCATCCCCCCGACAGGGTCAGGTTACGAGCAGTACTTC. Amino acids: CASIPPTGSGYEQYF. The chain employs TRBV28 and TRBJ2-7; 7 bases match TRBD1. Looked up from germline, CDR1 is MDHEN and CDR2 is SYDVKM. V was pared by 7 bases and J by 4 bases, with 13 bases of the junction left unmatched. CDR3 length: 15 residues.

At least ten counts were recorded for this clonotype. The J gene is TRBJ2-2, the V gene TRBV11-2; D gene unclear. V lost 0 bases and J lost 0, with 8 bases in between. Per germline, CDR1 SGHAT and CDR2 FQNNGV. This CDR3 contains 16 residues. The CDR3 here is CASSLERHPNTGELFF. CDR3 DNA: TGTGCCAGCAGCTTAGAGCGCCACCCGAACACCGGGGAGCTGTTTTTT.

The J gene is TRBJ1-5, the V gene TRBV20-1; 9 bases are shared with TRBD1. J lost 6 bases, V lost 3 bases, and 9 bases had no gene match. The CDR3 runs 15 residues. Per germline, CDR1 DFQATT and CDR2 SNEGSKA (reference sequence). The CDR3 here is CSARGLTGGGQPQHF. The DNA for the CDR3 is TGCAGTGCTAGGGGGCTAACAGGGGGCGGTCAGCCCCAGCATTTT.

This clonotype was observed a few times. This rearrangement joins TRBV6-1 to TRBJ2-4; D possibly uses TRBD1 or TRBD2 (6 bases each). Germline-derived CDR1 and CDR2 are MNHNS and SASEGT. This CDR3 is built from 13 residues. The V and J ends lost 6 bases and 4 bases respectively, with 10 bases between them. The CDR3 region is CASRGGQKNIQYF. The CDR3 DNA reads as TGTGCCAGCAGGGGAGGACAGAAAAACATTCAGTACTTC.

The chain combines TRBV3-1 with TRBJ2-4, with TRBD1 matching over 8 bases. Germline CDR1 is LGHDT and CDR2 is YNNKEL (reference sequence). Trimming took 0 bases from V and 3 from J; bases not matched to a gene: 4. The CDR3 runs 16 residues. CDR3: CASSQDRTGGKNIQYF. The CDR3, as DNA: TGTGCCAGCAGCCAAGATCGCACAGGGGGCAAAAACATTCAGTACTTC.

This clonotype was found many times. The V and J genes are TRBV7-2 and TRBJ2-1; either TRBD1 or TRBD2 may fit D (5 bases each). The CDR3 consists of 15 residues. Germline loops: CDR1 SGHTA, CDR2 FQGNSA. With 5 bases removed from V and 0 bases from J, the gap between germline ends came to 11 bases. The CDR3 here is CASSPGPSSYNEQFF. The CDR3 DNA sequence: TGTGCCAGCAGCCCGGGACCTAGCTCCTACAATGAGCAGTTCTTC.

This clonotype was counted only a few times. The V gene is TRBV7-9, the J gene TRBJ2-7, with D tentatively TRBD1 or TRBD2 (5 bases each). V lost 2 bases and J lost 2, with 16 bases in between. Per germline, CDR1 SEHNR and CDR2 FQNEAQ (reference sequence). This CDR3 is built from 16 residues. The CDR3 DNA reads as TGTGCCAGCAGCTTAATAAAGCTGGGGACCACCTACGAGCAGTACTTC. This encodes CASSLIKLGTTYEQYF.

The V and J genes are TRBV25-1 and TRBJ1-6, with 8 bases aligning to TRBD1. This CDR3 contains 15 residues. CDR1 is MGHDK, CDR2 SYGVNS, per germline. V shed 2 bases and J 6 bases; nucleotides not matched to a gene: 3. The CDR3 nucleotides are TGTGCCAGCAGTGAAATCGACAGGGGTAATTCACCCCTCCACTTT. Its protein product is CASSEIDRGNSPLHF.

On this clonotype itself: A much larger clone differs from this one at a single base, so this may be a read error. CDR3 protein: CASSLGGRADNEQFF. In nucleotides, the CDR3 is TGTGCCAGCAGCTTAGGCGGGAGGGCCGACAATGAGCAGTTCTTC. This chain links TRBV5-4 with TRBJ2-1; 9 bases are a match to TRBD2. Germline V gene data show CDR1 as SGHNT and CDR2 as YYREEE (reference sequence). V trimming: 2 bases; J trimming: 5 bases; junction bases outside the gene matches: 5. CDR3 length equals 15 residues.

This clonotype was observed at least ten times. The chain couples TRBV12-3 or TRBV12-4 to TRBJ1-2; D not resolved. Trimming took off 5 bases at V and 4 bases at J, with 11 bases between the two ends. This CDR3 is built from 13 residues. The CDR3 nucleotides are TGTGCCAGCAGTACCGGGCCAGGCTATGGCTACACCTTC. Its protein product is CASSTGPGYGYTF.

This clonotype was seen a few times. The rearrangement links TRBV27 to TRBJ2-3, with 9 bases identical to TRBD2. The CDR3 totals 16 residues. The V gene end was trimmed by 5 bases and the J gene end by 3 bases; junction bases not matched to a gene: 9. Germline V gene lookup returns CDR1 MNHEY and CDR2 SMNVEV (reference sequence). The CDR3 region has the DNA TGTGCCAGCAGTGCCCGTTTGCTAGCGGGGACAGATACGCAGTATTTT. Protein sequence: CASSARLLAGTDTQYF.

This clonotype was counted between two and nine times. The rearrangement uses TRBV10-3 and TRBJ2-5; 8 positions match TRBD2. The V segment lost 0 bases and the J segment 4 bases; nucleotides outside the gene matches: 7. This CDR3 comprises 16 residues. The germline V gene has CDR1 ENHRY and CDR2 SYGVKD. The CDR3 DNA follows: TGTGCCATCAGTGAGTCATTTAGCGGGGTCGGAGAGACCCAGTACTTC. Protein sequence: CAISESFSGVGETQYF.

The chain uses TRBV7-2 and TRBJ2-3; D remains ambiguous. The CDR3 length is 13 residues. V shed 3 bases and J shed 3 bases, with 7 bases lying between them. Germline V gene lookup returns CDR1 SGHTA and CDR2 FQGNSA. Here the CDR3 reads CASSFTVTDTQYF. The CDR3 DNA reads as TGTGCCAGCAGCTTCACAGTGACAGATACGCAGTATTTT.

This clonotype has only a few counts. The rearrangement joins TRBV5-1 to TRBJ2-5, with 8 bases fitting TRBD2. This CDR3 is 15 amino acids long. Germline V gene data show CDR1 as SGHRS and CDR2 as YFSETQ. Trimming took 2 bases from V and 1 from J; bases not matched to a gene: 4. CDR3 sequence: CASSFPGGVQETQYF. The CDR3 nucleotides read TGCGCCAGCAGCTTCCCCGGGGGGGTCCAAGAGACCCAGTACTTC. Supplemented by reference TRBV5-1 and TRBJ2-5, the full variable domain reads KAGVTQTPRYLIKTRGQQVTLSCSPISGHRSVSWYQQTPGQGLQFLFEYFSETQRNKGNFPGRFSGRQFSNSRSEMNVSTLELGDSALYLCASSFPGGVQETQYFGPGTRLLVL.

This clonotype was counted at least ten times. V is TRBV28 and J is TRBJ2-7; 7 bases fit TRBD2. The length of the CDR3 is 14 residues. V lost 7 bases and J lost 0; bases outside the gene matches: 6. Per the germline V gene, CDR1 is MDHEN and CDR2 is SYDVKM. CDR3 coding DNA: TGTGCCAGCACCGACCCGGGAGGCTCCTACGAGCAGTACTTC. This sequence encodes CASTDPGGSYEQYF.

The V and J genes are TRBV10-3 and TRBJ2-4; D remains ambiguous. CDR1 is ENHRY and CDR2 is SYGVKD in the germline V gene. Trimming left V 6 bases short and J 7 bases short, with 10 bases between. This CDR3 contains 12 residues. CDR3 amino acids: CAISLGGNIQYF. CDR3 nucleotides: TGTGCCATCAGCTTGGGTGGGAACATTCAGTACTTC.

This clonotype was counted many times. Here the CDR3 reads CASSFAGGNTGELFF. CDR3 DNA sequence: TGTGCCAGCAGCTTCGCGGGGGGTAACACCGGGGAGCTGTTTTTT. The chain has TRBV12-3 or TRBV12-4 and TRBJ2-2; 8 bases match TRBD2. This CDR3 spans 15 amino acids. J was trimmed by 2 bases and V by 6 bases; bases with no gene match: 5.